This is a list of T cell receptor beta chains from one sample in a study of T cells after yellow fever vaccination. TCRdb called the 5' RACE reads again in MiXCR, with one record for every CDR3 protein. The table lists around 550,000 distinct CDR3 sequences, 15% to 20% of them singletons. The sequenced sample was PBMCs, obtained 15 days after the yellow fever booster vaccination. The receptors derive from a young man who received the YFV17D yellow fever vaccine. Each CDR3 is given with its conserved first and last residue. The D gene is left open where the match is weak. A clone size is listed for some rows: how often the clone was seen (once, few, many), or a class if it is expanded.

>.|TRBV7-2|TRBJ2-2|.
CASSLQGGVGELFF
TGTGCCAGCAGCTTACAGGGAGGTGTCGGGGAGCTGTTTTTT
>.|TRBV18|TRBJ2-4|.
CASSPGTGAKNIQYF
TGTGCCAGCTCACCGGGGACGGGAGCCAAAAACATTCAGTACTTC
>.|TRBV4-2|TRBJ2-4|.
CASSQVATEAKNIQYF
TGTGCCAGCAGCCAAGTGGCCACCGAAGCCAAAAACATTCAGTACTTC
>TRBD1|TRBV6-2/TRBV6-3|TRBJ1-5|few
CASSYPGTVNQPQHF
TGTGCCAGCAGTTACCCCGGGACAGTCAATCAGCCCCAGCATTTT
>TRBD2|TRBV6-5|TRBJ2-1|.
CASSYPTSGRPREQFF
TGTGCCAGCAGTTATCCGACTAGCGGGAGACCCAGGGAGCAGTTCTTC
>.|TRBV3-1|TRBJ2-7|.
CASGSLYEQYF
TGTGCCAGCGGGTCCCTCTACGAGCAGTACTTC
>.|TRBV27|TRBJ2-3|few
CASSLLSNSDTQYF
TGTGCCAGCAGTTTACTTTCTAATTCAGATACGCAGTATTTT
>.|TRBV28|TRBJ2-2|few
CASRVNTGELFF
TGTGCCAGCAGGGTAAACACCGGGGAGCTGTTTTTT
>.|TRBV20-1|TRBJ2-1|few
CSARDPYGRGYNEQFF
TGCAGTGCTAGGGACCCCTACGGGAGAGGGTACAATGAGCAGTTCTTC
>.|TRBV5-1|TRBJ2-3|few
CASSLQPTSTDTQYF
TGCGCCAGCAGCCTACAGCCGACTAGCACAGATACGCAGTATTTT
>.|TRBV6-1|TRBJ1-3|few
CASSPGVTNTIYF
TGTGCCAGCAGTCCTGGCGTCACAAACACCATATATTTT
>TRBD1|TRBV14|TRBJ2-7|few
CASSQWTGNEQYF
TGTGCCAGCAGCCAATGGACAGGGAACGAGCAGTACTTC
>TRBD2|TRBV12-3/TRBV12-4|TRBJ2-3|.
CASSGLAGVVDTQYF
TGTGCCAGCAGTGGACTAGCGGGAGTGGTAGATACGCAGTATTTT
>.|TRBV12-3/TRBV12-4|TRBJ2-4|few
CASSLLLSAKNIQYF
TGTGCCAGCAGTTTACTATTATCAGCCAAAAACATTCAGTACTTC
>.|TRBV6-5|TRBJ2-5|.
CASSSPGRAETQYF
TGTGCCAGCAGTTCGCCGGGGCGGGCAGAGACCCAGTACTTC
>.|TRBV7-9|TRBJ2-7|.
CASSFSVYEQYF
TGTGCCAGCAGCTTCTCAGTCTACGAGCAGTACTTC
>.|TRBV20-1|TRBJ2-1|many
CSASGSSYNEQFF
TGCAGTGCTAGCGGGAGCTCCTACAATGAGCAGTTCTTC
>.|TRBV15|TRBJ1-1|once
CATSRRGGATEAFF
TGTGCCACCAGCAGGAGGGGGGGAGCCACTGAAGCTTTCTTT
>TRBD2|TRBV10-1|TRBJ2-3|.
CASSESSGRGDTQYF
TGCGCCAGCAGTGAGTCCAGCGGGAGGGGAGATACGCAGTATTTT
>.|TRBV5-6|TRBJ2-7|.
CASSSFRETYEQYF
TGTGCCAGCAGCTCTTTCAGAGAAACCTACGAGCAGTACTTC
>TRBD1|TRBV24-1|TRBJ2-7|few
CATRGQGANEQYF
TGTGCCACCAGGGGACAGGGGGCTAACGAGCAGTACTTC
>.|TRBV12-3/TRBV12-4|TRBJ2-2|.
CASSLQGLAGELFF
TGTGCCAGCAGTTTGCAGGGACTCGCCGGGGAGCTGTTTTTT
>.|TRBV24-1|TRBJ2-7|few
CATENHSGGPDWRYEQYF
TGTGCCACCGAAAACCACAGTGGAGGGCCAGACTGGCGCTACGAGCAGTACTTC
>.|TRBV12-3/TRBV12-4|TRBJ1-4|many
CASRVRGGKLFF
TGTGCCAGCAGAGTAAGGGGGGGAAAACTGTTTTTT
>.|TRBV7-9|TRBJ1-4|.
CASTPRGATNEKLFF
TGTGCCAGCACTCCTAGGGGTGCAACTAATGAAAAACTGTTTTTT
>.|TRBV29-1|TRBJ2-5|.
CSVDVGQETQYF
TGCAGCGTTGATGTCGGACAAGAGACCCAGTACTTC
>.|TRBV5-4|TRBJ2-1|.
CASRAGHNEQFF
TGTGCCAGCAGGGCAGGGCACAATGAGCAGTTCTTC
>.|TRBV10-3|TRBJ1-2|few
CAISEGPLPTF
TGTGCCATCAGTGAGGGCCCCCTCCCCACCTTC
>TRBD1|TRBV28|TRBJ2-1|many
CASSQGAGNEQFF
TGTGCCAGCAGCCAGGGGGCGGGAAATGAGCAGTTCTTC
>.|TRBV29-1|TRBJ1-1|.
CSVDPEAFF
TGCAGCGTTGACCCTGAAGCTTTCTTT
>.|TRBV7-8|TRBJ1-1|few
CASSLETRSSEAFF
TGTGCCAGCAGCTTGGAAACAAGGTCAAGTGAAGCTTTCTTT